These 23 T cell receptor beta chains originate from one sample sequenced in a study of shared clonotypes between healthy human individuals. The data were produced by immunoSEQ multiplex PCR, yet TCRdb's version contains in-frame clones alone and is incomplete. The table records roughly 1.5 million clones, 95% to 99% of them present only once. The sample comprised naive CD4+ T cells sorted from blood. Specified subset: CD45RA+ positively selected. These receptors were collected from a man aged 25 to 45 in good health.

This chain links TRBV19 with TRBJ2-1; D possibly uses TRBD1 or TRBD2 (5 bases each). The V and J ends lost 2 bases and 10 bases respectively, with 18 bases between them. The CDR3 is 15 residues long. CDR1 LNHDA and CDR2 SQIVND come from the germline V gene (reference sequence). The CDR3 coding sequence is TGTGCCAGTAGTATATCAAAGACATCTCGGGGCGAGCAGTTCTTC. This gives the protein CASSISKTSRGEQFF.

The rearrangement uses TRBV6-1 and TRBJ2-1; 11 bases fit TRBD2. Looked up from germline, CDR1 is MNHNS and CDR2 is SASEGT. Trimming cost V 4 bases and J 8 bases; bases outside gene matches: 7. The CDR3 has 15 residues. CDR3 DNA sequence: TGTGCCAGCAGTGCGACTAGCGGGATATCATATGAGCAGTTCTTC. Protein product: CASSATSGISYEQFF.

V usage is TRBV6-5 and J usage is TRBJ1-1; D is possibly TRBD1 (5 bases). CDR1 is MNHEY, CDR2 SVGAGI, per germline. V lost 2 bases and J 1 base, leaving 8 bases between the germline ends. There are 14 residues in the CDR3. Here the CDR3 reads CASSYGTGNTEAFF. The CDR3, as DNA: TGTGCCAGCAGTTACGGGACTGGGAACACTGAAGCTTTCTTT.

The rearrangement joins TRBV25-1 to TRBJ2-2; 8 bases match TRBD2. From germline, CDR1 is MGHDK and CDR2 SYGVNS. The CDR3 runs 15 residues. J gave up 4 bases and V 7 bases, and 8 bases lay outside the gene matches. Here the CDR3 DNA reads TGTGCCAGCACGGTCGGGGGGGCCCCCACCGGGGAGCTGTTTTTT. It encodes CASTVGGAPTGELFF.

CDR3 DNA: TGCGCCAGCAGCTTGAGGACTAGCGGGGCAGATACGCAGTATTTT. Its protein is CASSLRTSGADTQYF. V is TRBV5-1 and J is TRBJ2-3; 12 bases match TRBD2. Germline trimming cut 1 base from V and 4 bases from J; bases unmatched to any gene: 1. The CDR3 is 15 residues long. CDR1 and CDR2 (germline): SGHRS, YFSETQ.

This chain links TRBV7-9 with TRBJ1-5, with TRBD1 identical over 8 bases. Per germline, CDR1 SEHNR and CDR2 FQNEAQ (reference sequence). V lost 5 bases to trimming and J lost 8 bases; unmatched junction nucleotides: 5. The CDR3 extends over 13 amino acids. CDR3 residues: CASSRDRSKPQHF. Written as DNA, the CDR3 is TGTGCCAGCAGCCGGGACAGGTCGAAGCCCCAGCATTTT.

The chain recombines TRBV5-1 with TRBJ2-5; TRBD2 might be the D (5 bases). The CDR3 loop spans 15 amino acids. Germline V lookup: CDR1 SGHRS, CDR2 YFSETQ. V was clipped by 3 bases and J by 2 bases, with 14 bases between them. Here the CDR3 reads CASSSRGQYQETQYF. CDR3 DNA: TGCGCCAGCAGCTCCCGCGGGCAGTATCAAGAGACCCAGTACTTC.

CDR3 protein: CASRGTSVSEQYF. The CDR3, as DNA: TGTGCCAGCAGGGGGACTAGCGTCTCCGAGCAGTACTTC. The rearrangement links TRBV6-5 to TRBJ2-7, with TRBD2 identical over 10 bases. V was pared by 6 bases and J by 6 bases, with 5 bases of the junction left unmatched. Germline V lookup: CDR1 MNHEY, CDR2 SVGAGI. CDR3 length: 13 amino acids.

The chain employs TRBV10-2 and TRBJ2-2; 10 nucleotides line up with TRBD2. With 7 bases clipped from V and 6 bases from J, the junction kept 8 bases outside the gene matches. The CDR3 is made up of 15 amino acids. Germline V lookup: CDR1 WSHSY, CDR2 SAAADI. The CDR3 sequence: CASKAGLAKSGELFF. The CDR3 DNA follows: TGCGCCAGCAAGGCGGGACTAGCGAAGTCCGGGGAGCTGTTTTTT.

The CDR3 loop is CASSSIQGMNTEAFF. In DNA, the CDR3 is TGTGCCAGCAGCTCAATTCAGGGAATGAACACTGAAGCTTTCTTT. This chain joins TRBV9 and TRBJ1-1, with a possible D match to TRBD1 (5 bases). This CDR3 contains 15 residues. Germline V gene data show CDR1 as SGDLS and CDR2 as YYNGEE. The ends were cut back, 4 bases at V and 0 bases at J, with 13 bases in the middle.

This rearrangement joins TRBV5-1 to TRBJ2-5; 11 nucleotides align to TRBD2. V shed 4 bases and J 4 bases; nucleotides not matched to a gene: 3. In germline, CDR1 is SGHRS, CDR2 YFSETQ. The CDR3 extends over 14 amino acids. The CDR3 DNA is TGCGCCAGCAGCAGGCTAGCGGGAGGAGAGACCCAGTACTTC. Its protein is CASSRLAGGETQYF.

About this clone itself: Mismatch with germline at one junction end may stem from a read error. The chain recombines TRBV5-4 with TRBJ2-7, with 7 bases matching TRBD1. Germline CDR1 reads SGHNT; CDR2 reads YYREEE (reference sequence). CDR3 length equals 13 residues. The CDR3 DNA follows: TGTGCCAGCAGCTCGTGGGACAGCCATATTCTCGACTTC. Amino acids: CASSSWDSHILDF.

V gene TRBV19 combines with J gene TRBJ1-2; TRBD1 aligns across 7 bases. This CDR3 has 14 residues. Germline CDR1 is LNHDA and CDR2 is SQIVND (reference sequence). Trimming cost V 7 bases and J 3 bases; bases outside gene matches: 8. CDR3: CASTTDRADYGYTF. The CDR3, as DNA: TGTGCCAGTACTACCGACAGGGCCGACTATGGCTACACCTTC.

The chain has TRBV11-2 and TRBJ2-7; the D gene is possibly TRBD1 (6 bases). The V gene's germline CDR1 is SGHAT and CDR2 FQNNGV. The CDR3 is 17 residues long. V gave up 0 bases and J gave up 5 bases, with 20 bases separating them. CDR3 coding DNA: TGTGCCAGCAGCTTAGATTTTCGGGTCCGGGACAACCACGAGCAGTACTTC. Its translation: CASSLDFRVRDNHEQYF.

This chain links TRBV11-2 with TRBJ1-1; 7 bases agree with TRBD1. The CDR3 contains 14 residues. The germline V gene has CDR1 SGHAT and CDR2 FQNNGV. V shed 5 bases and J 1 base; nucleotides not matched to a gene: 4. CDR3 in amino acids: CASSIRQGNTEAFF. The CDR3 coding sequence is TGTGCCAGCAGCATAAGACAGGGGAACACTGAAGCTTTCTTT.

This clone appeared once. The V call is TRBV5-1, the J call TRBJ2-7; TRBD2 matches 10 bases. The CDR3 length is 18 residues. The germline V gene encodes CDR1 SGHRS and CDR2 YFSETQ. V lost 4 bases to trimming and J lost 0 bases; unmatched junction nucleotides: 13. CDR3 DNA: TGCGCCAGCAGCCTGACCCGATCCCCTAGCGGGAGCTCCTACGAGCAGTACTTC. Its protein is CASSLTRSPSGSSYEQYF.

The chain employs TRBV10-3 and TRBJ2-3; D may be TRBD2 (8 bases). Germline CDR1 is ENHRY and CDR2 is SYGVKD. The CDR3 sequence is 16 residues long. Trimming removed 5 bases from V and 2 bases from J, with 17 bases in between. CDR3 sequence: CAISPGLGGPTDTQYF. Written as DNA, the CDR3 is TGTGCCATCAGTCCGGGACTAGGGGGCCCCACAGATACGCAGTATTTT.

The V call is TRBV11-3, the J call TRBJ1-1; a weak D match, TRBD1 (5 bases). CDR1 is SGHNT, CDR2 YENEEA, per germline. The CDR3 runs 13 residues. Trimming left V 3 bases short and J 5 bases short, with 10 bases between. In DNA form, the CDR3 reads TGTGCCAGCAGCTTGAGGGCAGGGACTGAAGCTTTCTTT. Its translation: CASSLRAGTEAFF. Using reference TRBV11-3 and TRBJ1-1 for the parts outside the CDR3, the full variable domain is EAGVVQSPRYKIIEKKQPVAFWCNPISGHNTLYWYLQNLGQGPELLIRYENEEAVDDSQLPKDRFSAERLKGVDSTLKIQPAELGDSAVYLCASSLRAGTEAFFGQGTRLTVV.

The V and J genes are TRBV7-8 and TRBJ2-7, with D uncertain. CDR1 and CDR2 from the germline V gene are SGHVS and FQNEAQ. This CDR3 contains 18 residues. V lost 2 bases and J 1 base, leaving 21 bases between the germline ends. CDR3 protein: CASSLIRSSALRSYEQYF. In DNA, the CDR3 is TGTGCCAGCAGCTTAATACGGTCTTCAGCACTCAGATCCTACGAGCAGTACTTC.

The chain is built from TRBV10-1 and TRBJ2-2; the D gene is possibly TRBD2 (6 bases). Trimming took off 5 bases at V and 6 bases at J, with 16 bases between the two ends. This CDR3 comprises 15 residues. Looked up from germline, CDR1 is WNHNN and CDR2 is SYGVQD (reference sequence). The CDR3 nucleotides read TGCGCCAGCAGTCCCAGCGGGCCGGAGGCCGGGGAGCTGTTTTTT. This encodes CASSPSGPEAGELFF.

This chain connects TRBV7-2 to TRBJ2-1; D remains ambiguous. V lost 1 base and J 6 bases, leaving 16 bases between the germline ends. The CDR3 is 16 residues long. Germline-derived CDR1 and CDR2 are SGHTA and FQGNSA. The CDR3, as DNA: TGTGCCAGCAGCTTAGTTGCCTGGCGTCCCCCCAATGAGCAGTTCTTC. This codes for CASSLVAWRPPNEQFF.

The chain joins TRBV7-3 to TRBJ1-1, with 11 bases matching TRBD1. The ends lost 2 bases at V and 6 bases at J; junction bases unmatched: 2. CDR1 is SGHTA, CDR2 FQGTGA, per germline. The CDR3 totals 14 residues. The CDR3 spells CASSLGGQGAEAFF. In DNA, the CDR3 is TGTGCCAGCAGCTTAGGGGGACAGGGGGCTGAAGCTTTCTTT.

The rearrangement uses TRBV7-2 and TRBJ1-1, with D hard to call. The CDR3 is made up of 15 amino acids. Trimming took 5 bases from V and 1 from J, leaving 14 bases between them. Germline assignment: CDR1 SGHTA and CDR2 FQGNSA. CDR3 coding DNA: TGTGCCAGCAGCCCCTGGACGGGAGAGAACACTGAAGCTTTCTTT. Amino acid sequence: CASSPWTGENTEAFF. Based on the CDR3 plus reference TRBV7-2 and TRBJ1-1, the full variable domain is GAGVSQSPSNKVTEKGKDVELRCDPISGHTALYWYRQSLGQGLEFLIYFQGNSAPDKSGLPSDRFSAERTGGSVSTLTIQRTQQEDSAVYLCASSPWTGENTEAFFGQGTRLTVV.